The clone carrying this T cell receptor (beta chain) was seen repeatedly, ten times or more. Its antigen remains unknown. For TCR beta, libraries came from iRepertoire HTBI primers and Arm-PCR of CDR3 regions. TCRdb called the multiplex PCR reads again in MiXCR, with one record for every CDR3 protein. Among hundreds of thousands of distinct CDR3 sequences listed, under 25% were seen once. The sample originates from a study of regulatory T cells in long-lasting Graves disease. The study's findings and limits: Persistent Graves' patients possessed reduced TCR diversity relative to recently diagnosed ones.

Germline V CDR1 and CDR2: SGHKS, YYEKEE (reference sequence). V lost 4 bases, J lost 7 bases, and 11 bases lay in between. The CDR3 sequence is 12 residues long. Time point: persistent/refractory GD, antithyroid drugs over 5 years with positive TRAb. Following extraction of RNA from PBMCs, that RNA was used to make the TCR library. This clonotype was obtained from a female donor with Graves disease. The sample in question was peripheral blood mononuclear cells (PBMCs), obtained when the disease was refractory, from a patient treated with antithyroid drugs. The chain joins TRBV5-5 to TRBJ1-2; maybe TRBD1 (6 bases). The CDR3 region is CASSTGFLGYTF. The CDR3, as DNA: TGTGCCAGCAGCACAGGGTTTCTTGGCTACACCTTC.